Below are 28 T cell receptor beta chains sequenced from a single sample in a study of T cell repertoires in cytomegalovirus infection (dated by TCRdb to the late 2010s). According to the study, the label for this sample's treatment or condition signals: in vitro stimulation with specific CMV peptide epitopes to enrich CMV-specific T cells. Their cognate antigens are unknown. Sequenced using an Illumina HiSeq 1500. TCRdb reanalyzed the raw reads on its own, using fastp at Q25 for trimming and MiXCR for clone calling, and kept in-frame beta chains. Rows are unified per CDR3 protein, each entry keeping the most common DNA and genes. The sample yields 650,000 to 850,000 distinct CDR3 sequences; 25% to 30% were counted once. The biggest ten clones account for over 10% of the sample. Sample: cultured CD8+ T cells from PBMCs, taken from culture after CMV antigen stimulation. These receptors all come from a human donor in good health (CMV status not recorded). Some clones in this sample may be carry-over from other donors' samples.

V and J are TRBV7-9 and TRBJ1-2, with 8 bases lining up with TRBD1. Germline CDR1 is SEHNR and CDR2 is FQNEAQ (reference sequence). The CDR3 sequence is 15 residues long. J was trimmed by 2 bases and V by 6 bases; bases with no gene match: 8. The CDR3 DNA follows: TGTGCCAGCAGTTTGCCGGGACAGGACAACTATGGCTACACCTTC. Residues: CASSLPGQDNYGYTF.

V is TRBV13 and J is TRBJ2-3, with TRBD1 as a possible D gene (6 bases). This CDR3 spans 15 amino acids. Trimming shortened V by 5 bases and J by 0 bases, and 12 bases separated the two germline ends. Germline V gene data show CDR1 as PRHDT and CDR2 as FYEKMQ (reference sequence). CDR3 residues: CASSQRQASTDTQYF. The CDR3 DNA is TGTGCCAGCAGCCAAAGACAGGCTAGCACAGATACGCAGTATTTT.

The table lists this clonotype with many counts. The chain recombines TRBV7-6 with TRBJ1-1; D is ambiguous. The CDR3 runs 15 residues. V shed 1 base and J shed 10 bases, with 19 bases lying between them. Germline CDR1 is SGHVS and CDR2 is FNYEAQ. Here the CDR3 DNA reads TGTGCCAGCAGCTTAGGGGGAGGCGTGAGCCTAGGAGCTTTCTTT. Its translation is CASSLGGGVSLGAFF.

This chain joins TRBV19 and TRBJ1-1; TRBD1 matches 7 bases. Trimming took 7 bases from V and 3 from J; bases not matched to a gene: 8. Germline V gives CDR1 LNHDA, CDR2 SQIVND (reference sequence). The CDR3 runs 14 residues. The DNA of the CDR3 is TGTGCCAGTATGGGGACAGCTAAGGACACTGAAGCTTTCTTT. Encoded protein: CASMGTAKDTEAFF.

This clonotype appeared a few times. The chain uses TRBV6-1 and TRBJ1-4; TRBD1 agrees at 7 bases. The CDR3 spans 14 residues. In germline, CDR1 is MNHNS, CDR2 SASEGT. With V trimmed by 4 bases and J by 7 bases, 6 bases remained unmatched. CDR3 region: CASSGTGVGEKLFF. DNA of the CDR3: TGTGCCAGCAGTGGAACAGGGGTTGGTGAAAAACTGTTTTTT.

The chain links TRBV7-9 to TRBJ1-1; no firm D call. Per the germline V gene, CDR1 is SEHNR and CDR2 is FQNEAQ (reference sequence). This CDR3 is built from 14 residues. The V end lost 4 bases, the J end lost 0 bases, and 9 bases lay between the germline ends. CDR3 coding DNA: TGTGCCAGCAGCTATAGGCCCATGAACACTGAAGCTTTCTTT. Protein product: CASSYRPMNTEAFF.

The chain has TRBV12-3 or TRBV12-4 and TRBJ2-2; TRBD2 is a possible D gene (5 bases). The CDR3 consists of 15 residues. Trimming took off 7 bases at V and 6 bases at J, with 18 bases between the two ends. As DNA, the CDR3 is TGTGCCAGCATTATGGGCCCGGAGGTCGCCGGGGAGCTGTTTTTT. Its protein is CASIMGPEVAGELFF.

Comments on this clonotype: Since a much larger clone is just one base distant, this may be a read error. The chain recombines TRBV7-6 with TRBJ1-6; a weak D match, TRBD1 (6 bases). Germline CDR1 reads SGHVS; CDR2 reads FNYEAQ. The CDR3 consists of 17 residues. The CDR3 coding sequence is TGTGTCAGCAGCGGCGAACAGGGAATTTGGGGTAATTCACCCCTCCACTTT. This gives the protein CVSSGEQGIWGNSPLHF.

This clonotype showed up just a few times. This chain uses TRBV12-3 or TRBV12-4 with TRBJ2-1; D is ambiguous. V dropped 6 bases and J dropped 10 bases, with 13 bases sitting between them. The CDR3 runs to 12 residues. Written as DNA, the CDR3 is TGTGCCAGCAGGCCGGCAAAAATGGAGCAGTTCTTC. Protein product: CASRPAKMEQFF.

This chain uses TRBV5-1 with TRBJ1-5; D remains unclear. Germline V gives CDR1 SGHRS, CDR2 YFSETQ. V lost 2 bases, J lost 8 bases, and 14 bases lay in between. This CDR3 has 14 amino acids. The CDR3 region has the DNA TGCGCCAGCAGCTTCCGTTCTGGGGAGGAGCCCCAGCATTTT. This sequence encodes CASSFRSGEEPQHF.

The gene calls are TRBV20-1 and TRBJ2-6; TRBD1 aligns across 10 bases. Per germline, CDR1 DFQATT and CDR2 SNEGSKA (reference sequence). The CDR3 covers 17 residues. V was clipped by 0 bases and J by 0 bases; unmatched bases: 2. CDR3 loop: CSARDWDRGSGANVLTF. CDR3 coding DNA: TGCAGTGCTAGAGATTGGGACAGGGGCTCTGGGGCCAACGTCCTGACTTTC.

A single count supports this clonotype. The genes are TRBV7-6 and TRBJ2-2; 9 bases match TRBD1. Germline lookup yields CDR1 SGHVS and CDR2 FNYEAQ. The CDR3 contains 17 residues. Losses at the gene ends were 3 bases for V and 1 base for J; bases not matched to a gene: 6. The CDR3 DNA is TGTGCCAGCAGCTTCAGAACAGGGGGCTGGAACACCGGGGAGCTGTTTTTT. It yields the protein CASSFRTGGWNTGELFF.

J is TRBJ1-1 and V is TRBV11-2; possible D gene TRBD1, 6 bases. Germline V CDR1 and CDR2: SGHAT, FQNNGV. The CDR3 has 16 amino acids. Trimming left V 2 bases short and J 1 base short, with 14 bases between. CDR3 nucleotides: TGTGCCAGCAGCTTATGGGCGGGACACCAGAACACTGAAGCTTTCTTT. Its protein is CASSLWAGHQNTEAFF.

This clonotype has just a few counts. The chain has TRBV7-4 and TRBJ2-7; D is tentatively TRBD1 or TRBD2 (6 bases each). Looked up from germline, CDR1 is SGHVT and CDR2 is SQSDAQ. V was trimmed by 0 bases and J by 4 bases, leaving 13 bases between them. This CDR3 has 15 residues. CDR3 protein: CASSLAQRGAYEQYF. The CDR3 coding sequence is TGTGCCAGCAGCTTAGCGCAGAGGGGGGCATACGAGCAGTACTTC.

This clonotype has more than one count but fewer than ten. The chain links TRBV7-2 to TRBJ2-3, with 9 positions matching TRBD2. This CDR3 contains 15 residues. Looked up from germline, CDR1 is SGHTA and CDR2 is FQGNSA. Losses at the gene ends were 3 bases for V and 6 bases for J; bases not matched to a gene: 7. This chain's CDR3 is CASSFAGGGRDTQYF. The CDR3 DNA sequence: TGTGCCAGCAGCTTTGCGGGGGGGGGACGGGATACGCAGTATTTT.

The table lists this clonotype with many counts. The chain links TRBV7-2 to TRBJ1-1; TRBD1 agrees at 10 bases. V shed 1 base and J 1 base; nucleotides not matched to a gene: 3. From germline, CDR1 is SGHTA and CDR2 FQGNSA. The CDR3 has 16 amino acids. The CDR3 nucleotides are TGTGCCAGCAGCTTAGGGGGACAGGGGACGAACACTGAAGCTTTCTTT. It codes for CASSLGGQGTNTEAFF.

This clonotype was counted a single time. The chain couples TRBV15 to TRBJ1-1, with no clear D. Trimming stripped 1 base from V and 4 bases from J, with 10 bases between. This CDR3 spans 14 amino acids. Per the germline V gene, CDR1 is LNHNV and CDR2 is YYDKDF (reference sequence). The CDR3 region is CATSRALDGTEAFF. The CDR3 DNA reads TGTGCCACCAGCAGAGCCCTAGATGGCACTGAAGCTTTCTTT.

A few counts support this clonotype. V gene TRBV19 combines with J gene TRBJ2-7; TRBD1 matches at 7 bases. Germline V gene lookup returns CDR1 LNHDA and CDR2 SQIVND (reference sequence). With V trimmed by 1 base and J by 9 bases, 9 bases remained unmatched. CDR3 length equals 14 residues. DNA of the CDR3: TGTGCCAGTAGTATAGCTGAGACAGGGTCATGGCAGTACTTC. Translating it yields CASSIAETGSWQYF.

This sequence joins TRBV9 and TRBJ1-2; TRBD1 is a possible D gene (6 bases). Trimming shortened V by 0 bases and J by 3 bases, and 18 bases separated the two germline ends. CDR1 and CDR2 (germline): SGDLS, YYNGEE. The CDR3 totals 17 residues. This CDR3 is CASSVAARGSEDYGYTF. The CDR3 DNA reads as TGTGCCAGCAGCGTAGCTGCCAGGGGCTCAGAGGACTATGGCTACACCTTC.

This clonotype was seen at least ten times. The chain recombines TRBV6-6 with TRBJ1-5; a weak D match, TRBD1 (5 bases). Deletions cut 5 bases from V and 2 bases from J, with 16 bases between. CDR3 length equals 16 residues. Per the germline V gene, CDR1 is MNHNY and CDR2 is SVGAGI (reference sequence). In DNA, the CDR3 is TGTGCCAGCAGTCTAGGGGACCCATTGGGCAATCAGCCCCAGCATTTT. This translates into CASSLGDPLGNQPQHF.

The V call is TRBV12-3 or TRBV12-4, the J call TRBJ1-1; D remains unclear. V was shortened by 3 bases and J by 1 base, with 6 bases between the two germline ends. The CDR3 is 13 amino acids. The CDR3 DNA follows: TGTGCCAGCAGTTTCGTGGCGAACACTGAAGCTTTCTTT. It is translated as CASSFVANTEAFF.

This clonotype was found once. The CDR3 bases are TGTGCCACCAGTTCTAGCGGGGACACAGATACGCAGTATTTT. Its protein product is CATSSSGDTDTQYF. The rearrangement uses TRBV24-1 and TRBJ2-3; 9 bases are shared with TRBD2. The CDR3 covers 14 residues. CDR1 is KGHDR, CDR2 SFDVKD, per germline. The J segment lost 2 bases and the V segment lost 6 bases, leaving 2 bases of the junction unmatched.

The chain is built from TRBV28 and TRBJ2-7; D is undetermined. The CDR3 is 13 amino acids. The germline V and J ends were trimmed by 3 bases and 4 bases, with 10 bases remaining between them. Per germline, CDR1 MDHEN and CDR2 SYDVKM. CDR3 in amino acids: CASSLPGDYEQYV. DNA of the CDR3: TGTGCCAGCAGTTTGCCCGGAGATTACGAGCAGTACGTC.

The V gene is TRBV27, the J gene TRBJ2-5, with 7 positions matching TRBD1. The CDR3 runs 15 residues. The J segment lost 1 base and the V segment lost 3 bases, leaving 5 bases of the junction unmatched. Germline assignment: CDR1 MNHEY and CDR2 SMNVEV (reference sequence). CDR3 amino acids: CASSFTDRPQETQYF. CDR3 nucleotide sequence: TGTGCCAGCAGTTTTACGGACAGGCCCCAAGAGACCCAGTACTTC.

The rearrangement uses TRBV19 and TRBJ2-2; the match to TRBD1 covers 12 bases. The CDR3 contains 16 residues. V was pared by 3 bases and J by 4 bases, with 3 bases of the junction left unmatched. In germline, CDR1 is LNHDA, CDR2 SQIVND (reference sequence). The CDR3 DNA sequence: TGTGCCAGTAGTATTGGGACAGGGGGCCTCACCGGGGAGCTGTTTTTT. Its translation: CASSIGTGGLTGELFF.

The rearrangement links TRBV6-5 to TRBJ2-1, with 8 bases identical to TRBD1. The CDR3 loop spans 16 amino acids. J gave up 8 bases and V 6 bases, and 15 bases lay outside the gene matches. Germline V gene data show CDR1 as MNHEY and CDR2 as SVGAGI. The CDR3 loop is CASRRQGYLNSDEQFF. CDR3 in DNA: TGTGCCAGCAGGCGACAGGGGTACCTCAACAGCGATGAGCAGTTCTTC.

This clonotype was found a few times. V and J are TRBV5-5 and TRBJ2-1; D not certain. Germline assignment: CDR1 SGHKS and CDR2 YYEKEE (reference sequence). The CDR3 is made up of 17 amino acids. Trimming pared 4 bases from V and 2 bases from J, leaving 19 bases between. CDR3 sequence: CASSAHVYQQPYNEQFF. For the CDR3, the DNA is TGTGCCAGCAGCGCCCACGTTTACCAGCAACCCTACAATGAGCAGTTCTTC.

V gene TRBV2 combines with J gene TRBJ2-7, with D perhaps TRBD2 (6 bases). CDR1 is SNHLY, CDR2 FYNNEI, per germline. The CDR3 totals 15 residues. With 3 bases removed from V and 2 bases from J, the gap between germline ends came to 14 bases. The CDR3 coding sequence is TGTGCCAGCAGTGACGGGGACTTTTGGGCCTACGAGCAGTACTTC. Protein sequence: CASSDGDFWAYEQYF.